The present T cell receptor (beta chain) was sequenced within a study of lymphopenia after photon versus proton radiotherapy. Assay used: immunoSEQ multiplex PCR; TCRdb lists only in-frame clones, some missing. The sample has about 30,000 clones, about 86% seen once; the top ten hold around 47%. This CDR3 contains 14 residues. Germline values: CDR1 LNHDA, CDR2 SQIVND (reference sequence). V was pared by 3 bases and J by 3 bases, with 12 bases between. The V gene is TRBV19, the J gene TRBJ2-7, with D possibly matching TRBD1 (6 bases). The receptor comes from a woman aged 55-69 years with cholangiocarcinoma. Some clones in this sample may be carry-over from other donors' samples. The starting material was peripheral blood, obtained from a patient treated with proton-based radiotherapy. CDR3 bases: TGTGCCAGTAGTATCGGGACACAAAACTACGAGCAGTACTTC. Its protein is CASSIGTQNYEQYF.